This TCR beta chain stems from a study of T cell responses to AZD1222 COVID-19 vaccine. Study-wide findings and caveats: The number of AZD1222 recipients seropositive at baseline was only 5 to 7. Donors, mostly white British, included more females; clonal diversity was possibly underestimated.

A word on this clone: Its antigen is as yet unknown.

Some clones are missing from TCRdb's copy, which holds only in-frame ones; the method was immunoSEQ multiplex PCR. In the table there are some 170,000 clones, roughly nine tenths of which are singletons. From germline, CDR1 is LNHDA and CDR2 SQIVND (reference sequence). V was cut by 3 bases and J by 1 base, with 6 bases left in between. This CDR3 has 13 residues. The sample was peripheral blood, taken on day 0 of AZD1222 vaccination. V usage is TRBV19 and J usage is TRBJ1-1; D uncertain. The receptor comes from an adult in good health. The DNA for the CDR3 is TGTGCCAGTAGTATGTTTGGGAACACTGAAGCTTTCTTT. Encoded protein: CASSMFGNTEAFF.